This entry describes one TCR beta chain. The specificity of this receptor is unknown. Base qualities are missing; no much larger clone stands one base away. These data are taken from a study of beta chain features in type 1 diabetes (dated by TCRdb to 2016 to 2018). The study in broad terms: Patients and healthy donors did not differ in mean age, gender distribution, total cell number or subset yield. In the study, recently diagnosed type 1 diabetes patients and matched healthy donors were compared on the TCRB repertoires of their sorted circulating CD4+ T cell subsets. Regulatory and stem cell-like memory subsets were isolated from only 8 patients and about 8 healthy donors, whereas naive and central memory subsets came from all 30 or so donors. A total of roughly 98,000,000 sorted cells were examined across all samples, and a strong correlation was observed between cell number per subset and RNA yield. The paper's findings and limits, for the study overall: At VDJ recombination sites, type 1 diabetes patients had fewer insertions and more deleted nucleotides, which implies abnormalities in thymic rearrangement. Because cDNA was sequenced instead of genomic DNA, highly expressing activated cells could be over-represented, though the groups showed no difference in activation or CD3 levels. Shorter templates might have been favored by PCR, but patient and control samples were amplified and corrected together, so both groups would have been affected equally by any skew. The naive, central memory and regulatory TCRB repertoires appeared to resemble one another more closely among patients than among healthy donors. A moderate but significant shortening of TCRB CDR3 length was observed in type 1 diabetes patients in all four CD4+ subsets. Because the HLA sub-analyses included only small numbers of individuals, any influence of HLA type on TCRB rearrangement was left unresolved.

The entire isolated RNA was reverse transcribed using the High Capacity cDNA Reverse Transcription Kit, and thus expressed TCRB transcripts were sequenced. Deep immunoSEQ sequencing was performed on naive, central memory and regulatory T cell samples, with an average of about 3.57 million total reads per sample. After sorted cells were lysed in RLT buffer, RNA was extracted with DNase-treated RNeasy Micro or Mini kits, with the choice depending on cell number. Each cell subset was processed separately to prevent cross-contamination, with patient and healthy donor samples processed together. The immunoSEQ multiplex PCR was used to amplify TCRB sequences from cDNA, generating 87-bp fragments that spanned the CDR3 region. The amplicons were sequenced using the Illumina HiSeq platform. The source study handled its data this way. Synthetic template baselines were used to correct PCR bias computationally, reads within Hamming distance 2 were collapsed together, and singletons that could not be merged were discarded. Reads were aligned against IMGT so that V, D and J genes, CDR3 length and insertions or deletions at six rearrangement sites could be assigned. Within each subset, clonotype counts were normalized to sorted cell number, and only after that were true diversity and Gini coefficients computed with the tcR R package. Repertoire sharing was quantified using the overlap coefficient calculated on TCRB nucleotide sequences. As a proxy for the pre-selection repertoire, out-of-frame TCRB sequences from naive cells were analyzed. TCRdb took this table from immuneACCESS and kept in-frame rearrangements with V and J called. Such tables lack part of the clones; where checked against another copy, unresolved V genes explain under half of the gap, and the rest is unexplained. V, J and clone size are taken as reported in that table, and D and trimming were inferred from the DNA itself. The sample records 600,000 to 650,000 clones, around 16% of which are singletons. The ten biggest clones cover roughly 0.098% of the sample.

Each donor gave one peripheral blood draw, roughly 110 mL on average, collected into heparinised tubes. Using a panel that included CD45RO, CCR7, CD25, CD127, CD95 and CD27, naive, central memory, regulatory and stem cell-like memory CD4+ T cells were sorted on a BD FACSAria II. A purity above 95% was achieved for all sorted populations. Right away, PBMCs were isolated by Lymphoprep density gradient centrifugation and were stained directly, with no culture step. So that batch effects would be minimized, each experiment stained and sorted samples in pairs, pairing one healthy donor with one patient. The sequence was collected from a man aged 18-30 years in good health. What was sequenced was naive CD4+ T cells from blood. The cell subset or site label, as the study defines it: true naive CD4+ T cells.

The DNA sequence is TGTGCCAGCCAGTCCCAAAGCCTGCGAGGTACGCAGTATTTT. This yields the protein CASQSQSLRGTQYF. The rearrangement combines TRBV27 with TRBJ2-3, with the D gene call left open. Cut back by 8 bases and 8 bases, the V and J ends lie 20 bases apart. CDR1 and CDR2, per the germline V gene (reference sequence), are MNHEY and SMNVEV. Inclusive of the bounding cysteine and phenylalanine, the CDR3 is 14 residues long. The entry retains the CDR3 DNA only, 42 bases that are in frame from base 1.